The 18 T cell receptor beta chains below all came from one sample that was sequenced in a study of shared clonotypes between healthy human individuals. The data were produced by immunoSEQ multiplex PCR, yet TCRdb's version contains in-frame clones alone and is incomplete. In the table there are roughly 530,000 clones, almost 97% of which are singletons. The sequenced sample was naive CD4+ T cells sorted from blood. Subset here: CD45RA+ positively selected. The source of these receptors is a woman aged 25 to 39 in good health.

The gene calls are TRBV11-2 and TRBJ2-7; D is perhaps TRBD1 (6 bases). The germline V gene has CDR1 SGHAT and CDR2 FQNNGV. The germline V and J ends were trimmed by 6 bases and 0 bases, with 18 bases remaining between them. The CDR3 length is 16 residues. CDR3 sequence reads: CASRDGKIQGSYEQYF. The CDR3 DNA reads as TGTGCCAGCAGGGATGGCAAAATACAGGGCTCCTACGAGCAGTACTTC.

The chain joins TRBV4-2 to TRBJ2-3, with 12 bases identical to TRBD2. The CDR3 covers 17 residues. CDR1 and CDR2 (germline): LGHNA, YNFKEQ. Trimming removed 4 bases from V and 0 bases from J; junction bases left unmatched: 5. CDR3 nucleotide sequence: TGTGCCAGCAGCCTTAGGACTAGCGGGGATAGCACAGATACGCAGTATTTT. The encoded protein is CASSLRTSGDSTDTQYF.

The chain's CDR3 is CASSPRTSGRVSYEQYF. CDR3 DNA sequence: TGTGCCAGCAGTCCAAGGACTAGCGGGAGAGTCTCCTACGAGCAGTACTTC. This chain connects TRBV27 to TRBJ2-7, with 13 bases matching TRBD2. CDR1 and CDR2 (germline): MNHEY, SMNVEV (reference sequence). With 5 bases clipped from V and 0 bases from J, the junction kept 7 bases outside the gene matches. The length of the CDR3 is 17 residues.

The V call is TRBV7-9, the J call TRBJ2-2; 7 nucleotides match TRBD2. Trimming removed 1 base from V and 3 bases from J; junction bases left unmatched: 5. Germline V CDR1 and CDR2: SEHNR, FQNEAQ (reference sequence). CDR3 length equals 16 residues. In nucleotides, the CDR3 is TGTGCCAGCAGCTTAGGGGGCGGGAGTGACACCGGGGAGCTGTTTTTT. Protein sequence: CASSLGGGSDTGELFF.

The chain is built from TRBV6-5 and TRBJ1-2, with TRBD1 identical over 9 bases. CDR1 is MNHEY, CDR2 SVGAGI, per germline. The V gene end was trimmed by 2 bases and the J gene end by 5 bases; junction bases not matched to a gene: 9. The length of the CDR3 is 16 residues. The CDR3 region has the DNA TGTGCCAGCAGTTACCGGGGACAGGGCCCCTCTTATGGCTACACCTTC. It encodes CASSYRGQGPSYGYTF.

This clone appeared a single time. The CDR3 loop is CASSLHMEQPQHF. The CDR3 nucleotides read TGTGCCAGCAGCTTACACATGGAACAGCCCCAGCATTTT. This chain links TRBV11-2 with TRBJ1-5; no firm D call. V was clipped by 2 bases and J by 7 bases, with 9 bases between them. This CDR3 region has 13 residues. The germline gives CDR1 SGHAT, CDR2 FQNNGV.

The chain couples TRBV19 to TRBJ2-2, with 9 bases fitting TRBD2. Per germline, CDR1 LNHDA and CDR2 SQIVND (reference sequence). There are 19 residues in the CDR3. With 0 bases clipped from V and 2 bases from J, the junction kept 10 bases outside the gene matches. CDR3 nucleotide sequence: TGTGCCAGTAGTATAGAAGCGGGAGGCTGGGTCGGTAACACCGGGGAGCTGTTTTTT. Amino acids: CASSIEAGGWVGNTGELFF.

J is TRBJ1-2 and V is TRBV9; no clear D gene. Deletions cut 0 bases from V and 3 bases from J, with 12 bases between. The germline CDR1 and CDR2 sequences are SGDLS and YYNGEE. This CDR3 has 15 amino acids. The CDR3 region is CASSVDPGRDYGYTF. Here the CDR3 DNA reads TGTGCCAGCAGCGTAGACCCCGGTCGGGACTATGGCTACACCTTC.

The chain is built from TRBV7-2 and TRBJ2-7, with 7 positions matching TRBD1. V shed 5 bases, J shed 2 bases, and the junction held 12 bases outside the gene matches. CDR1 is SGHTA and CDR2 is FQGNSA in the germline V gene. The CDR3 runs to 16 residues. The CDR3 DNA reads TGTGCCAGCAGCCCCGGGACAGCAGGCCCCCCCTACGAGCAGTACTTC. Translating gives CASSPGTAGPPYEQYF.

This chain uses TRBV28 with TRBJ1-2, with 9 bases aligning to TRBD1. This CDR3 region has 16 residues. In germline, CDR1 is MDHEN, CDR2 SYDVKM. Germline trimming cut 5 bases from V and 5 bases from J; bases unmatched to any gene: 12. The CDR3 loop is CASSPSAGTGKYGYTF. The CDR3 bases are TGTGCCAGCAGTCCTTCAGCCGGGACAGGGAAATATGGCTACACCTTC.

This rearrangement joins TRBV19 to TRBJ2-7; 13 bases map to TRBD2. V dropped 3 bases and J dropped 0; count of bases not matched to a gene: 8. The CDR3 runs 18 residues. Germline V CDR1 and CDR2: LNHDA, SQIVND (reference sequence). This chain's CDR3 is CASSMRPGLAGSSYEQYF. In DNA, the CDR3 is TGTGCCAGTAGTATGAGGCCGGGACTAGCGGGGAGCTCCTACGAGCAGTACTTC.

The chain recombines TRBV7-9 with TRBJ1-2; 7 bases agree with TRBD1. Trimming at V came to 3 bases and at J to 2 bases, leaving 9 bases not matched to a gene. Germline assignment: CDR1 SEHNR and CDR2 FQNEAQ (reference sequence). CDR3 length equals 16 residues. The CDR3 DNA sequence: TGTGCCAGCAGCTTCCCAAAGACAGGGCGAAACTATGGCTACACCTTC. As protein: CASSFPKTGRNYGYTF.

This clone is a singleton in its sample. V is TRBV7-9 and J is TRBJ1-1; D remains ambiguous. Germline V CDR1 and CDR2: SEHNR, FQNEAQ (reference sequence). The CDR3 length is 15 residues. Trimming removed 1 base at V and 1 base at J, with 10 bases between. The CDR3 region has the DNA TGTGCCAGCAGCTTAGAAGGCAGTCGGAACACTGAAGCTTTCTTT. This sequence encodes CASSLEGSRNTEAFF.

The chain recombines TRBV27 with TRBJ2-1, with 7 bases that match TRBD2. V lost 6 bases, J lost 8 bases, and 10 bases stayed unmatched. CDR3 length: 14 amino acids. Germline loops: CDR1 MNHEY, CDR2 SMNVEV (reference sequence). The CDR3 loop is CASSPGDGRHEQFF. The CDR3 region has the DNA TGTGCCAGCAGCCCGGGGGACGGGAGGCATGAGCAGTTCTTC.

The CDR3 sequence: CASSAFGGGEGTEAFF. For the CDR3, the DNA is TGTGCCAGCAGCGCCTTCGGGGGGGGCGAAGGCACTGAAGCTTTCTTT. The V gene is TRBV9, the J gene TRBJ1-1; TRBD1 is a possible D gene (6 bases). CDR1 is SGDLS and CDR2 is YYNGEE in the germline V gene. This CDR3 has 16 amino acids. Trimming took off 3 bases at V and 4 bases at J, with 19 bases between the two ends. The variable domain in full, completed from reference TRBV9 and TRBJ1-1, reads DSGVTQTPKHLITATGQRVTLRCSPRSGDLSVYWYQQSLDQGLQFLIQYYNGEERAKGNILERFSAQQFPDLHSELNLSSLELGDSALYFCASSAFGGGEGTEAFFGQGTRLTVV.

This clone has a single count. Other nucleotide sequences from this sample produce the same CDR3. The chain couples TRBV27 to TRBJ2-2; D remains ambiguous. Germline assignment: CDR1 MNHEY and CDR2 SMNVEV (reference sequence). This CDR3 is built from 12 residues. The germline V and J ends were trimmed by 4 bases and 7 bases, with 7 bases remaining between them. CDR3 DNA: TGTGCCAGCAGTTCAGGCTTCGGGGAGCTGTTTTTT. Residues: CASSSGFGELFF.

V gene TRBV5-1 combines with J gene TRBJ2-2; the D call may be TRBD1 or TRBD2 (5 bases each). The germline V and J ends were trimmed by 2 bases and 1 base, with 18 bases remaining between them. CDR1 and CDR2 (germline): SGHRS, YFSETQ. The CDR3 covers 18 residues. The CDR3 nucleotides are TGCGCCAGCAGCTTTTTCCTCCGGGACGATCAGAACACCGGGGAGCTGTTTTTT. This sequence encodes CASSFFLRDDQNTGELFF.

This chain links TRBV18 with TRBJ2-7; 7 nucleotides match TRBD1. The CDR3 loop spans 13 amino acids. Per germline, CDR1 KGHSH and CDR2 LQKENI. V lost 4 bases, J lost 2 bases, and 2 bases stayed unmatched. The CDR3 nucleotides read TGTGCCAGCTCACAGGGGGCCCCCTACGAGCAGTACTTC. Translated: CASSQGAPYEQYF.